This record looks at one T cell receptor (beta chain) sequence and its context. As handled by the study authors: Amplifying reference gene primers gave estimates of nucleated cell counts. Profiling relied on immunoSEQ multiplex PCR, and the TCRdb table lists in-frame clones only, not all of them. V, J and clone size were drawn from that table, and D and trimming were deduced from the DNA. The repertoire includes 120,000 or so clones, 70% to 90% of them detected once, and approximately 5% sits in the top ten. This record belongs to a study of blood T cell repertoires in COVID-19. Study-level information: Donors in the United States, Italy and Spain gave samples during acute or convalescent COVID-19. PBMCs, B-cell-depleted T cells, or T cells were the source of the cDNA or gDNA that made up the material.

Trimming removed 1 base at V and 6 bases at J, with 3 bases between. The CDR3 is 11 amino acids. Germline V gene sequence: CDR1 SGHAT, CDR2 FQNNGV. This chain connects TRBV11-2 to TRBJ1-1; D gene ambiguous. Sequencing was carried out using peripheral blood. The receptor was derived from a human donor in a cohort sampled during active COVID-19. CDR3 DNA: TGTGCCAGCAGCTTAGTCTCTGAAGCTTTCTTT. It is translated as CASSLVSEAFF.